This T cell receptor beta chain is drawn from a study of shared clonotypes between healthy human individuals (dated by TCRdb to about 2020). Notes on the research overall: A few men and a couple of women, aged 18 to 49 years, made up the cohort. For each donor, three plates each were used for CD4 naive and CD4 memory, two plates were used for CD8 naive, and one plate was used for CD8 memory. To estimate repertoire size and how much clonotype sharing occurs between individuals, the study deeply sequenced the blood TCR repertoires of several healthy adults. Libraries were prepared and TCR repertoires were sequenced by different laboratories using diverse techniques, in order to increase sequencing depth and limit assay-specific biases. Leukapheresis yielded between about 0.85 and 10 billion PBMCs per donor. Overall results and qualifications from the work: Sampling was restricted to blood, and TCR repertoires in tissues likely differ from the TCR repertoires found in blood. Rarefaction of sorted-subset datasets indicated incomplete sequencing despite the large sequencing depth. The genetic and exposure-history diversity represented was limited by the small number of donors. Across a handful of donors, roughly 5% of naive CD4, roughly 3.4% of naive CD8, 2.3% of memory CD4, and around 0.4% of memory CD8 clonotypes were shared. Compared with non-shared clonotypes, the clonotypes found in all four sorted-subset donors had higher generation probabilities. Pairwise subsampling led to the expectation that sequencing depth would affect the degree of clonotype sharing among donors. Estimated clonotype richness was generally larger for naive than for memory subsets.

TCR CDR3 regions were amplified from genomic DNA by multiplex PCR using the deep immunoSEQ assay. Extracted genomic DNA from each cell subset was distributed evenly across all wells of several immunoSEQ 96-well plates, and each plate was treated as a replicate. For sorted subsets, around 200 ng genomic DNA, equal to 30,000 or so T cell genomes, was loaded into each replicate PCR. The purified libraries were quantified using a Qubit 3.0 fluorometer, sized with a Bioanalyzer 2100, and then quantified again using the KAPA Library Quantification kit. Every immunoSEQ 96-well plate was sequenced on a dedicated single-read 150-cycle Illumina NextSeq 550 flow cell. Per the source publication's procedure: The immunoSEQ output contained only junctional sequences without quality scores, so filtering could not match that applied to full-length reads. Sequences were annotated with PyIR, a Python wrapper for IgBLAST v1.9, and V/J genes and CDR3 were assigned using IMGT germline references. Reads were filtered out if the reads had weak V/J assignments (E-value above 1e-6), no CDR3, stop codons, out-of-frame junctions, or ambiguous translated residues. A V3J clonotype was defined by an identical inferred V gene, J gene, and CDR3 amino acid sequence. To compute the percentage overlap between repertoires, the number of shared unique clonotypes was divided by the size of the smaller repertoire. Richness of each repertoire was evaluated using RTK rarefaction, the Chao1 estimator, and Recon v2.1 estimates of unobserved clonotypes. Generation probabilities for all TCRbeta clonotypes obtained by the gDNA method from several donors were computed using OLGA. This immuneACCESS table, as held by TCRdb, lists in-frame sequences with V and J called but not all clones. Of the missing ones, under half trace to an unresolved V gene in checked studies; the others have no known cause. That table supplies the V and J calls and clone size; D and trimming were determined from the DNA. Here the sample has fewer than 1.4 million clones; about four fifths occur a single time. The ten largest clones add up to around 0.61% of the sample.

Healthy HIV-negative adults with no recently reported acute infections or vaccinations were included as donors. Every donor was a Caucasian adult living in Nashville, Tennessee, USA. Magnetic negative selection was used to enrich CD4+ T cells, after which naive cells were positively selected on CD45RA and the negative fraction became the memory subset. Blood was collected by leukapheresis, and PBMCs were isolated by Ficoll-Histopaque density gradient centrifugation and then cryopreserved in liquid nitrogen vapor phase. Purity and quantity of every magnetically sorted T cell population were checked by analytical flow cytometry. From each sorted fraction, genomic DNA was isolated and quantified by UV absorbance on a Nanodrop 2000c. With respect to this clone: Its cognate antigen has yet to be identified. Base qualities were left out, and no much larger clone turns up one base away.

CDR1 is given as SEHNR and CDR2 as FQNEAQ, both from the germline V gene (reference sequence). V and J are trimmed by 6 bases and 8 bases, and the gene matches miss 12 bases of the junction. Counted from cysteine to phenylalanine, this CDR3 has 15 amino acids. Just CDR3 DNA is preserved here, 45 bases in frame from base 1. The sequenced material came from memory CD4+ T cells from PBMCs. The sample's cell subset or site label, decoded: CD45RA-negative fraction. The receptor comes from a man between 18 and 35 years old in good health. Some clones in this sample may be carry-over from other donors' samples. The V gene is TRBV7-9 and the J gene is TRBJ1-4; 7 of the junction bases match TRBD1. The CDR3 amino acid sequence is: CASSNLGQPLEKLFF. The base sequence is TGTGCCAGCAGTAACCTGGGACAGCCCTTGGAAAAACTGTTTTTT.